This T cell receptor (beta chain) was captured by sequencing in a study of cytomegalovirus exposure and HLA in healthy donors. Germline values: CDR1 MGHRA, CDR2 YSYEKL. The CDR3 is made up of 14 amino acids. Deletions cut 1 base from V and 6 bases from J, with 11 bases between. Each of the donors was a healthy bone marrow donor. On this clone itself: Its antigen remains unknown.

Study results and limitations: In an earlier analysis, about 87% or about 30%: the productive usage of most TCR beta V segments. Analyses of presence and absence presupposed an approximately uniform sequencing depth across donors.

Primers: 60 Vbeta forward and 13 Jbeta reverse. Profiling relied on immunoSEQ multiplex PCR, and the TCRdb table lists in-frame clones only, not all of them. The sample has 60,000 to 75,000 clones, roughly two thirds seen once. The sequenced material came from PBMCs. The rearrangement joins TRBV4-1 to TRBJ2-3, with unresolved D. The clonotype was recovered from a woman in her forties or fifties in good health and CMV-seronegative. CDR3 sequence (DNA): TGCGCCAGCAGCCAAGGGGTGGGCGCGGATACGCAGTATTTT. Its translation is CASSQGVGADTQYF.